This T cell receptor beta chain was sequenced for a study of tumor-infiltrating lymphocytes in primary liver carcinoma. Study information: The patients had histopathologically diagnosed primary liver carcinoma, and their disease was treated by surgical resection. Lesions, classed as T1-T3 N0M0, spanned about 4 to 10 cm across.

Germline DNA was also extracted, with blood RNA taken from unsorted whole blood. A constant-region primer primed TCR beta cDNA synthesis from about 0.55 ug of total RNA. Libraries covering TCR beta were generated through three nested multiplex PCR rounds (using a slightly modified ARM-PCR). Investigators reported that the first two PCR rounds, at 10 to 11 cycles each, used TRBV1-TRBV30 forward primers with a C-beta reverse primer. TCRdb recomputed calls from the multiplex PCR reads with MiXCR, one row per CDR3 protein. The sample holds some 180,000 distinct CDR3 sequences, 50% to 75% seen once. This clonotype came up a few times. Its matching antigen is unknown. This CDR3 contains 14 residues. Looked up from germline, CDR1 is MGHRA and CDR2 is YSYEKL. Trimming left V 0 bases short and J 7 bases short, with 10 bases between. Study-wide points: A significantly higher top-250-clone fraction was recorded for tumors than for blood (p = 0.039).

The V and J genes are TRBV4-1 and TRBJ2-4; D might be TRBD1 (6 bases). The clonotype was recovered from a middle-aged man with primary liver carcinoma and hepatitis B virus infection. Source material: peripheral blood. CDR3 in amino acids: CASSQESQGNIQYF. Written as DNA, the CDR3 is TGCGCCAGCAGCCAAGAGTCGCAGGGGAACATTCAGTACTTC.